The 28 T cell receptor beta chains below come from one sample, sequenced in a study of blood T cell repertoires in COVID-19. Generated by immunoSEQ multiplex PCR, the TCRdb table keeps only in-frame clones and is missing some. The sample carries around 220,000 clones, around 80% recorded once. The sequenced material came from peripheral blood. The receptor set was obtained from a woman at least 80 years old with COVID-19, enrolled during active disease.

Note on this clone: The sample contains more than one DNA sequence encoding this CDR3. The V gene is TRBV5-1, the J gene TRBJ2-7; 7 bases align to TRBD1. This CDR3 contains 14 residues. CDR1 SGHRS and CDR2 YFSETQ come from the germline V gene. Losses at the gene ends were 0 bases for V and 1 base for J; bases not matched to a gene: 1. The CDR3 sequence: CASSLGDSSYEQYF. The CDR3 DNA reads TGCGCCAGCAGCTTGGGGGACAGTTCCTACGAGCAGTACTTC.

This chain uses TRBV20-1 with TRBJ1-6; no reliable D call. The germline V gene encodes CDR1 DFQATT and CDR2 SNEGSKA (reference sequence). Deletions cut 3 bases from V and 3 bases from J, with 12 bases between. CDR3 length: 15 residues. The chain's CDR3 is CSASDQSIYNSPLHF. The CDR3 nucleotides are TGCAGTGCTAGTGATCAGTCAATCTATAATTCACCCCTCCACTTT.

Concerning this clone itself: A read error may produce the germline difference seen at one junction end. The chain employs TRBV7-7 and TRBJ2-5, with 8 bases lining up with TRBD2. The CDR3 has 17 amino acids. CDR1 is SSHAT and CDR2 is FNYEAQ in the germline V gene (reference sequence). The CDR3 sequence: CASSSQPPAGGQETQYF. The CDR3 DNA reads as TGTGCTAGCAGCTCCCAGCCCCCGGCGGGAGGCCAAGAGACCCAGTACTTC.

This chain connects TRBV5-1 to TRBJ2-2; D gene ambiguous. The V end was cut by 8 bases, the J end by 3 bases, with 8 bases between. The CDR3 sequence is 12 residues long. The germline gives CDR1 SGHRS, CDR2 YFSETQ. The CDR3 loop is CARLRDTGELFF. CDR3 in DNA: TGCGCCAGGCTTCGAGACACCGGGGAGCTGTTTTTT.

V usage is TRBV19 and J usage is TRBJ1-6, with D perhaps TRBD1 (5 bases). CDR3 length: 13 residues. Germline V gives CDR1 LNHDA, CDR2 SQIVND (reference sequence). Deletions cut 9 bases from V and 2 bases from J, with 8 bases between. The CDR3 DNA reads as TGTGCCAGCTCGGGGGCCTATAATTCACCCCTCCACTTT. Translated: CASSGAYNSPLHF.

This sequence joins TRBV28 and TRBJ2-1, with D perhaps TRBD1 (5 bases). This CDR3 has 14 residues. CDR1 MDHEN and CDR2 SYDVKM come from the germline V gene. V lost 8 bases and J lost 3, with 14 bases in between. CDR3 sequence reads: CASQGAPDYNEQFF. The CDR3 bases are TGTGCCAGCCAAGGGGCTCCCGACTACAATGAGCAGTTCTTC.

V gene TRBV28 combines with J gene TRBJ2-3; perhaps TRBD2 as D (6 bases). Between the trimmed V and J ends, which lost 6 bases and 6 bases, there was a span of 13 bases. Germline assignment: CDR1 MDHEN and CDR2 SYDVKM. The CDR3 contains 13 residues. The CDR3 region is CASSPLARDTQYF. The CDR3, as DNA: TGTGCCAGCAGCCCACTAGCACGGGATACGCAGTATTTT.

The CDR3 nucleotides are TGTGCCAGCGGCCTGGACACTCTCAATAATTCACCCCTCCACTTT. Protein product: CASGLDTLNNSPLHF. This chain joins TRBV28 and TRBJ1-6; maybe TRBD1 (5 bases). The germline CDR1 and CDR2 sequences are MDHEN and SYDVKM. This CDR3 region has 15 residues. V was clipped by 8 bases and J by 5 bases, with 16 bases between them.

The V call is TRBV5-4, the J call TRBJ1-3, with D uncertain. This CDR3 has 13 amino acids. Trimming took off 5 bases at V and 4 bases at J, with 10 bases between the two ends. The V gene's germline CDR1 is SGHNT and CDR2 YYREEE (reference sequence). This CDR3 is CASRREAGNTIYF. CDR3 DNA sequence: TGTGCCAGCAGGAGGGAGGCAGGAAACACCATATATTTT.

Concerning this clone itself: Other DNA sequences from this sample encode an identical CDR3 as well. This sequence joins TRBV11-2 and TRBJ2-1; 7 nucleotides line up with TRBD2. The germline gives CDR1 SGHAT, CDR2 FQNNGV. Trimming took 2 bases from V and 10 from J; bases not matched to a gene: 11. This CDR3 has 15 amino acids. CDR3 sequence reads: CASSLRGGGIREQFF. The CDR3 nucleotides read TGTGCCAGCAGCTTACGCGGGGGAGGAATACGGGAGCAGTTCTTC.

CDR3 loop: CASGARGEKLFF. CDR3 coding DNA: TGTGCCAGCGGGGCTAGAGGAGAAAAACTGTTTTTT. The chain uses TRBV3-1 (or the pseudogene TRBV3-2) and TRBJ1-4, with D possibly TRBD1 on 5 matching bases. Trimming removed 8 bases at V and 8 bases at J, with 12 bases between. Germline lookup yields CDR1 LGHDT and CDR2 YNNKEL (reference sequence). CDR3 length: 12 amino acids.

This chain links TRBV2 with TRBJ2-5, with 7 nucleotides matching TRBD1. There are 15 residues in the CDR3. The V segment lost 7 bases and the J segment 0 bases; nucleotides outside the gene matches: 8. From germline, CDR1 is SNHLY and CDR2 FYNNEI. The CDR3 region has the DNA TGTGCCAGCATACCTCTCACAGGGGACCAAGAGACCCAGTACTTC. This sequence encodes CASIPLTGDQETQYF.

The chain uses TRBV9 and TRBJ2-5, with D perhaps matching TRBD1 (6 bases). Trimming cost V 0 bases and J 7 bases, with 10 bases left between them. Germline loops: CDR1 SGDLS, CDR2 YYNGEE. The CDR3 runs 13 residues. CDR3 DNA sequence: TGTGCCAGCAGCGTAGCCCAAGGGGGGACCCAGTACTTC. Translation gives CASSVAQGGTQYF.

The genes are TRBV6-5 and TRBJ2-4, with 7 bases identical to TRBD1. There are 14 residues in the CDR3. V gave up 2 bases and J gave up 6 bases; unmatched junction bases: 4. Germline CDR1 reads MNHEY; CDR2 reads SVGAGI. The CDR3 nucleotides are TGTGCCAGCAGTTACATTGGGACAGCAAACATTCAGTACTTC. This translates into CASSYIGTANIQYF.

This chain links TRBV7-3 with TRBJ2-2; TRBD1 aligns across 11 bases. The CDR3 totals 16 residues. The V gene end was trimmed by 1 base and the J gene end by 7 bases; junction bases not matched to a gene: 5. Germline-derived CDR1 and CDR2 are SGHTA and FQGTGA. For the CDR3, the DNA is TGTGCCAGCAGCTTAAGTGGACAGGGGGCCGGCGGGGAGCTGTTTTTT. Translated: CASSLSGQGAGGELFF.

The rearrangement links TRBV12-3 or TRBV12-4 to TRBJ1-3; D is unclear. Trimming left V 7 bases short and J 7 bases short, with 14 bases between. The CDR3 is 13 residues long. The CDR3 here is CASTLSGVNTIYF. For the CDR3, the DNA is TGTGCCAGCACCCTAAGCGGTGTGAACACCATATATTTT.

Regarding this clone: At one boundary the junction diverges from the germline segment, which might be a read error. This chain joins TRBV11-2 and TRBJ2-7; weak D call: TRBD1 (6 bases). Germline CDR1 SGHAT, CDR2 FQNNGV. This CDR3 comprises 12 residues. In DNA form, the CDR3 reads TGTGCCAGCAGCTTAGATCGGGCAGGGGAATTCTTC. This gives the protein CASSLDRAGEFF.

V is TRBV7-9 and J is TRBJ2-5; 7 bases are a match to TRBD2. CDR1 and CDR2 (germline): SEHNR, FQNEAQ (reference sequence). The CDR3 sequence is 12 residues long. The CDR3 bases are TGTGCGGTCGGGGGGACCAAAGAGACCCAGTACTTC. Its translation is CAVGGTKETQYF. The full variable domain, in which reference TRBV7-9 and TRBJ2-5 provide the parts outside the CDR3, is DTGVSQNPRHKITKRGQNVTFRCDPISEHNRLYWYRQTLGQGPEFLTYFQNEAQLEKSRLLSDRFSAERPKGSFSTLEIQRTEQGDSAMYLCAVGGTKETQYFGPGTRLLVL.

This clone was seen once. This rearrangement joins TRBV29-1 to TRBJ2-5, with D possibly matching TRBD2 (6 bases). Germline V lookup: CDR1 SQVTM, CDR2 ANQGSEA. The CDR3 covers 12 residues. Trimming removed 5 bases at V and 5 bases at J, with 12 bases between. CDR3 nucleotide sequence: TGCAGCGTTACAAGCGGGTGGGAGACCCAGTACTTC. Residues: CSVTSGWETQYF.

This sequence joins TRBV6-1 and TRBJ2-6, with D tentatively TRBD1 (7 bases). Germline V gene data show CDR1 as MNHNS and CDR2 as SASEGT. This CDR3 is 16 amino acids long. Trimming left V 3 bases short and J 2 bases short, with 11 bases between. The CDR3 region has the DNA TGTGCCAGCAGTGAGACAGGGAGGCCTGGGGCCAACGTCCTGACTTTC. As protein: CASSETGRPGANVLTF.

The genes are TRBV19 and TRBJ2-6; D is unclear. Trimming cost V 3 bases and J 2 bases, with 8 bases left between them. CDR1 LNHDA and CDR2 SQIVND come from the germline V gene (reference sequence). The length of the CDR3 is 15 residues. DNA for the CDR3: TGTGCCAGTAGTATGTCTAGAACTGGGGCCAACGTCCTGACTTTC. It specifies CASSMSRTGANVLTF.

This clone was counted a single time. CDR3 nucleotides: TGTGCCAGCAGACAGATCAGGTCGGAGGGCTATGGCTACACCTTC. Protein product: CASRQIRSEGYGYTF. This chain links TRBV6-5 with TRBJ1-2; no clear D. V was clipped by 6 bases and J by 4 bases, with 18 bases between them. CDR1 and CDR2 (germline): MNHEY, SVGAGI. The CDR3 has 15 amino acids.

The genes are TRBV4-1 and TRBJ2-3; 9 nucleotides match TRBD2. Trimming removed 1 base from V and 1 base from J; junction bases left unmatched: 9. This CDR3 has 18 amino acids. Germline V gene lookup returns CDR1 MGHRA and CDR2 YSYEKL. The CDR3 sequence is CASSQGVTTSGGTDTQYF. The DNA of the CDR3 is TGCGCCAGCAGCCAAGGGGTTACGACTAGCGGTGGCACAGATACGCAGTATTTT.

The chain couples TRBV18 to TRBJ1-5, with a tentative D call TRBD1 (5 bases). Germline loops: CDR1 KGHSH, CDR2 LQKENI. The ends were cut back, 6 bases at V and 2 bases at J, with 14 bases in the middle. The CDR3 loop spans 15 amino acids. The CDR3 loop reads CASSRSTDGNQPQHF. In DNA form, the CDR3 reads TGTGCCAGCTCGCGTTCGACAGACGGCAATCAGCCCCAGCATTTT.

The chain employs TRBV5-8 and TRBJ1-2, with TRBD1 matching 10 bases. CDR3 length equals 14 residues. The V and J ends lost 4 bases and 5 bases, in that order; junction bases with no gene match: 5. Per germline, CDR1 SGHTS and CDR2 YDEGEE. The CDR3 DNA reads TGTGCCAGCAGCCGTGGGACAGGGGTATATGGCTACACCTTC. Its protein is CASSRGTGVYGYTF.

The rearrangement links TRBV7-2 to TRBJ1-3; unclear D gene. The germline V gene has CDR1 SGHTA and CDR2 FQGNSA. V lost 4 bases and J lost 0, with 10 bases in between. The CDR3 spans 15 residues. CDR3 sequence reads: CASSSTFNSGNTIYF. In DNA, the CDR3 is TGTGCCAGCAGCTCGACATTTAACTCTGGAAACACCATATATTTT.

This clone was seen once. This chain connects TRBV11-2 to TRBJ1-1, with no clear D. Deletions cut 8 bases from V and 5 bases from J, with 15 bases between. Per the germline V gene, CDR1 is SGHAT and CDR2 is FQNNGV. CDR3 length equals 13 residues. The CDR3 bases are TGTGCCAGCGGAAACCCGGGAGGGACTGAAGCTTTCTTT. It yields the protein CASGNPGGTEAFF.

About this clone: Within the sample, other DNA sequences also encode this same CDR3. J is TRBJ1-1 and V is TRBV5-1; D uncertain. The CDR3 extends over 14 amino acids. In germline, CDR1 is SGHRS, CDR2 YFSETQ. V lost 0 bases and J 0 bases, leaving 6 bases between the germline ends. Here the CDR3 reads CASSLDSLNTEAFF. The CDR3 bases are TGCGCCAGCAGCTTGGACAGCCTGAACACTGAAGCTTTCTTT. The whole variable domain, remainder taken from reference TRBV5-1 and TRBJ1-1, is KAGVTQTPRYLIKTRGQQVTLSCSPISGHRSVSWYQQTPGQGLQFLFEYFSETQRNKGNFPGRFSGRQFSNSRSEMNVSTLELGDSALYLCASSLDSLNTEAFFGQGTRLTVV.